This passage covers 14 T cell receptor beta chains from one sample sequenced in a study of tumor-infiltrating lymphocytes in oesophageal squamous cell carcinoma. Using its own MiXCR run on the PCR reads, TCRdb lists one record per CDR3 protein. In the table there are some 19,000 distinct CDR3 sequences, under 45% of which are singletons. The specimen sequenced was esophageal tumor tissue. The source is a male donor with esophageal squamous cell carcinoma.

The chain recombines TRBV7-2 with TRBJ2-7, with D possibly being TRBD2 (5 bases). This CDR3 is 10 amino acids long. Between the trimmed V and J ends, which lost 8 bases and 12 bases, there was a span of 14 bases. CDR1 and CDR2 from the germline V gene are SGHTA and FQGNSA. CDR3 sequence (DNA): TGTGCCAGCGGACCGAGAAGCGGGTACTTC. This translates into CASGPRSGYF.

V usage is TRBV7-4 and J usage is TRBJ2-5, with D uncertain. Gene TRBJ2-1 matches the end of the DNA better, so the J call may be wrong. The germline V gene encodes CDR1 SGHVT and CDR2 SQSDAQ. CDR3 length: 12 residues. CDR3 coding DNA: TGTGCCAGCAGCTGGGACTACAATGAGCAGTTCTTC. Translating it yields CASSWDYNEQFF.

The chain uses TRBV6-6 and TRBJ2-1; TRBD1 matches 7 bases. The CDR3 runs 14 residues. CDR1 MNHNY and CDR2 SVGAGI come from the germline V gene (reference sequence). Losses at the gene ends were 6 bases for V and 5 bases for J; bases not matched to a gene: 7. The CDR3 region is CASRDLGQHNEQFF. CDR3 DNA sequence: TGTGCCAGCAGAGACCTGGGACAGCACAATGAGCAGTTCTTC.

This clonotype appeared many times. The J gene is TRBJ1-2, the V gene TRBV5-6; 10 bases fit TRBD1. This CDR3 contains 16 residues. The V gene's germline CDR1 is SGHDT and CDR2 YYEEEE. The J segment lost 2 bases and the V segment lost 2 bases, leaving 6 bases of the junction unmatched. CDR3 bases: TGTGCCAGCAGCTTCGTCGGACAGGGGGTGAACTATGGCTACACCTTC. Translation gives CASSFVGQGVNYGYTF. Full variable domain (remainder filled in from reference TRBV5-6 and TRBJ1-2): DAGVTQSPTHLIKTRGQQVTLRCSPKSGHDTVSWYQQALGQGPQFIFQYYEEEERQRGNFPDRFSGHQFPNYSSELNVNALLLGDSALYLCASSFVGQGVNYGYTFGSGTRLTVV.

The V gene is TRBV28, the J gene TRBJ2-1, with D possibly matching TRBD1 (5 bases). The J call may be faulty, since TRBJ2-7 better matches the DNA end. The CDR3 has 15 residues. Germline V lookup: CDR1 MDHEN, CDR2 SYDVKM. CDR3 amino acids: CASSPDTGSYNEQYF. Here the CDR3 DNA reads TGTGCCAGCAGTCCGGACACAGGCTCCTACAATGAGCAGTACTTC.

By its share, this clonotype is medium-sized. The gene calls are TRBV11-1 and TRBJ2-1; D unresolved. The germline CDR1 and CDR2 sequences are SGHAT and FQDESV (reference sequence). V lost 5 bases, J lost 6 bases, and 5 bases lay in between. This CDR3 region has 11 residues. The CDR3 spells CASSALNEQFF. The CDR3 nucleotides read TGTGCCAGCAGCGCACTCAATGAGCAGTTCTTC.

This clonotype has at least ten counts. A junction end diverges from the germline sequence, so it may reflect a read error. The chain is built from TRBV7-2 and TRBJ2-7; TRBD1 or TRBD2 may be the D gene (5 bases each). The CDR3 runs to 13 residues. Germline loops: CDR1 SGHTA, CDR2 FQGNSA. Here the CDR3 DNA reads TGTGCCAGCAGCTGGGGACCTACCTACGAGCGGTACTTC. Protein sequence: CASSWGPTYERYF.

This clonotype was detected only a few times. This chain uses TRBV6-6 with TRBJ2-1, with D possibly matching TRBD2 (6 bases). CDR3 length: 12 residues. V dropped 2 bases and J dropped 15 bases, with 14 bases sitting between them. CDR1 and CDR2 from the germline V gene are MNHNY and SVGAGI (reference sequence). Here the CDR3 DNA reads TGTGCCAGCAGTTACGGGGACTTAGGGCCGTTCTTC. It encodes CASSYGDLGPFF.

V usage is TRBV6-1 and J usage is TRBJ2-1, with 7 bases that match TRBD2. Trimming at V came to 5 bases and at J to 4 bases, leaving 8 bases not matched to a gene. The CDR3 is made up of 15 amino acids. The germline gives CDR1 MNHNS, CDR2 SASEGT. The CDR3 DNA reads TGTGCCAGCAGTCCCGCGGGAGAAGGTTACAATGAGCAGTTCTTC. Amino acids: CASSPAGEGYNEQFF.

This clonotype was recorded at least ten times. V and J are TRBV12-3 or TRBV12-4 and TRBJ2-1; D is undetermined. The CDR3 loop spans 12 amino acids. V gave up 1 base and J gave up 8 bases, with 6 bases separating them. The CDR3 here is CASSLGWDEQFF. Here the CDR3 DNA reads TGTGCCAGCAGTTTAGGTTGGGATGAGCAGTTCTTC.

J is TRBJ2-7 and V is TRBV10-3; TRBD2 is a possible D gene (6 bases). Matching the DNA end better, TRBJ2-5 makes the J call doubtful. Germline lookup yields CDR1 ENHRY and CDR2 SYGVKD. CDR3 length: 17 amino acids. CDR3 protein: CAISESRRGTFQETQYF. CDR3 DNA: TGTGCCATCAGTGAAAGTCGTCGCGGGACGTTTCAAGAGACCCAGTACTTC.

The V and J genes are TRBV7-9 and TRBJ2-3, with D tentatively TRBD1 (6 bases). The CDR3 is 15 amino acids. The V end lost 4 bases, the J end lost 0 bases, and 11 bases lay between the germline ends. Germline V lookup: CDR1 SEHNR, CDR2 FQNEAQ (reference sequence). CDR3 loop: CASSSHGQSTDTQYF. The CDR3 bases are TGTGCCAGCAGCTCCCACGGACAGAGCACAGATACGCAGTATTTT. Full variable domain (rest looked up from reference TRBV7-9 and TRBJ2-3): DTGVSQNPRHKITKRGQNVTFRCDPISEHNRLYWYRQTLGQGPEFLTYFQNEAQLEKSRLLSDRFSAERPKGSFSTLEIQRTEQGDSAMYLCASSSHGQSTDTQYFGPGTRLTVL.

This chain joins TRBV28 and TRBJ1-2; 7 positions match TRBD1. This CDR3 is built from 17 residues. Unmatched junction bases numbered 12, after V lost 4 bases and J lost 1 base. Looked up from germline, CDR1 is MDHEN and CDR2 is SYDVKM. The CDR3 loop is CASSSMGVRQGNYGYTF. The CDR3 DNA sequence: TGTGCCAGCAGTTCTATGGGCGTGCGACAGGGTAACTATGGCTACACCTTC.

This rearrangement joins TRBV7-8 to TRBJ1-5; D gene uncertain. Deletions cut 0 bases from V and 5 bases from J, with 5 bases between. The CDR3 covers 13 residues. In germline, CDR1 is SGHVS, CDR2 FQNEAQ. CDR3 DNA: TGTGCCAGCAGCTTAGCCCCTTATCAGCCCCAGCATTTT. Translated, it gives CASSLAPYQPQHF.